This T cell receptor beta chain was profiled in a study of blood T cell repertoires in COVID-19. Study as a whole: Sources were T cells, B-cell-depleted T cells, or PBMCs; the material itself was cDNA or gDNA.

V was pared by 4 bases and J by 8 bases, with 7 bases of the junction left unmatched. CDR3 length equals 16 residues. Germline CDR1 SGHTA, CDR2 FQGNSA. The cohort comprised adults aged roughly 18 to 95 years residing in some 24 US areas. Assignment of participants to cohorts was predicated upon participant-reported clinical history. Cohort 3 recovered donors had two negative PCRs, clearance, or symptom resolution. Profiled with immunoSEQ multiplex PCR; TCRdb holds only in-frame clones, not every one. The data hold approximately 440,000 clones, with roughly 90% observed a single time. The rearrangement joins TRBV7-2 to TRBJ2-3; TRBD2 agrees at 15 bases. The sequencing sample was made of PBMCs or T cells enriched from blood (not recorded which). The source of this sequence is a woman aged 18-30 years who had recovered from COVID-19. The CDR3 is CASSSGTSGGLGTQYF. Here the CDR3 DNA reads TGTGCCAGCAGCTCCGGGACTAGCGGGGGGCTCGGTACGCAGTATTTT.